The next 3 T cell receptor beta chains were all read from a single sample in a study of T cell repertoires in cytomegalovirus infection. No antigen has been identified for these receptors. TCRdb recomputed calls from the reads with MiXCR, one row per CDR3 protein. The sample comprises 650,000 to 850,000 distinct CDR3 sequences, around 29% of which are singletons, and around 14% rests with the top ten. This sample comprised cultured CD8+ T cells from PBMCs, obtained from culture after CMV antigen stimulation. Receptors originate from a human donor in good health (CMV status not recorded). Some clones in this sample may be carry-over from other donors' samples.

The chain employs TRBV6-5 and TRBJ2-5, with D tentatively TRBD1 or TRBD2 (5 bases each). Germline loops: CDR1 MNHEY, CDR2 SVGAGI. This CDR3 is built from 11 residues. Trimming removed 4 bases at V and 10 bases at J, with 10 bases between. The CDR3 spells CASSSRDGQYF. The CDR3 DNA follows: TGTGCCAGCAGTTCCCGGGACGGCCAGTACTTC.

This clonotype was seen a handful of times. V usage is TRBV27 and J usage is TRBJ1-6; no reliable D call. The CDR3 extends over 14 amino acids. The V gene lost 3 bases and the J gene lost 10 bases, with 13 bases spanning the gap. Germline V gene sequence: CDR1 MNHEY, CDR2 SMNVEV (reference sequence). This chain's CDR3 is CASSFGPLGSPLHF. CDR3 in DNA: TGTGCCAGCAGTTTCGGACCCCTTGGGTCACCCCTCCACTTT.

The rearrangement joins TRBV4-2 to TRBJ2-3; D is ambiguous. CDR3 length: 17 amino acids. Germline loops: CDR1 LGHNA, CDR2 YNFKEQ. With 0 bases removed from V and 2 bases from J, the gap between germline ends came to 15 bases. The CDR3 region has the DNA TGTGCCAGCAGCCAAGATCAGATCATCACCACCACAGATACGCAGTATTTT. Residues: CASSQDQIITTTDTQYF.